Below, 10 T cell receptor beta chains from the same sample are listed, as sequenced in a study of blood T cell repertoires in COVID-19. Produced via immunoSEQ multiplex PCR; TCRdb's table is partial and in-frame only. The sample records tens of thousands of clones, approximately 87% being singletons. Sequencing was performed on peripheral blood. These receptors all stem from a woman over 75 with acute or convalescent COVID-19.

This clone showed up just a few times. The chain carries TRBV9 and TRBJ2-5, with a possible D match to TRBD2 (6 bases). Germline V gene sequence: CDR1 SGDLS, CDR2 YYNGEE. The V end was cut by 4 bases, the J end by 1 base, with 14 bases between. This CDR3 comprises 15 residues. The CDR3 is CASSLGGVLQETQYF. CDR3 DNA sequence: TGTGCCAGCAGCTTGGGGGGAGTACTCCAAGAGACCCAGTACTTC.

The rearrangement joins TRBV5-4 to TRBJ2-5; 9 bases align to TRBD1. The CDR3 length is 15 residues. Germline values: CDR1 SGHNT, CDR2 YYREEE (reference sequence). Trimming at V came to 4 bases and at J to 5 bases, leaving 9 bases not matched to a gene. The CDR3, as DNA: TGTGCCAGCAGCGGGGGGACAGGGAGGTCGGAGACCCAGTACTTC. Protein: CASSGGTGRSETQYF.

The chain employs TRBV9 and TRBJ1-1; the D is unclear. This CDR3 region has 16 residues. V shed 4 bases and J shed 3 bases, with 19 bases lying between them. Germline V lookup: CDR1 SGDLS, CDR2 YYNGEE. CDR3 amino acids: CASSPDRGGWYTEAFF. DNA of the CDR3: TGTGCCAGCAGCCCCGACCGTGGAGGGTGGTACACTGAAGCTTTCTTT.

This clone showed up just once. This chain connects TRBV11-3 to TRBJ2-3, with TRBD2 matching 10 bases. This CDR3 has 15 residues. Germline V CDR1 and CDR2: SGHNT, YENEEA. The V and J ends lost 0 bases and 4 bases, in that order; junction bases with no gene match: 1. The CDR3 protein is CASSLEAGGPDTQYF. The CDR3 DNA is TGTGCCAGCAGCTTAGAAGCGGGAGGGCCAGATACGCAGTATTTT. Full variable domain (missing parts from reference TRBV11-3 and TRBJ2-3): EAGVVQSPRYKIIEKKQPVAFWCNPISGHNTLYWYLQNLGQGPELLIRYENEEAVDDSQLPKDRFSAERLKGVDSTLKIQPAELGDSAVYLCASSLEAGGPDTQYFGPGTRLTVL.

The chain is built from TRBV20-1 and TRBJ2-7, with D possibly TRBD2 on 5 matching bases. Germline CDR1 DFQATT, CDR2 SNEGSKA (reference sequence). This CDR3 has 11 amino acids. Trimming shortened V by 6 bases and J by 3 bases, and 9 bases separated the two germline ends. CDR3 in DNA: TGCAGTGCCGCGAGGGACTACGAGCAGTACTTC. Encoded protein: CSAARDYEQYF.

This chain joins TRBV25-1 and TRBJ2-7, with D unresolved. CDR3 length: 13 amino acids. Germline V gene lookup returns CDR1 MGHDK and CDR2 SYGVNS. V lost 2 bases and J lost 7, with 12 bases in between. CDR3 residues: CASSEGSGWEQYF. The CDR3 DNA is TGTGCCAGCAGTGAAGGCAGTGGTTGGGAGCAGTACTTC.

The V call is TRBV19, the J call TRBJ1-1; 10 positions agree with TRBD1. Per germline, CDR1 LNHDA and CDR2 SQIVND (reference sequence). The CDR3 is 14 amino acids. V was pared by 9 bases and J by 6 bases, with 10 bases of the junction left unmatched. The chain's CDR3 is CASNPDRGDAEAFF. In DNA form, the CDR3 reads TGTGCCAGCAACCCGGACAGGGGGGACGCTGAAGCTTTCTTT.

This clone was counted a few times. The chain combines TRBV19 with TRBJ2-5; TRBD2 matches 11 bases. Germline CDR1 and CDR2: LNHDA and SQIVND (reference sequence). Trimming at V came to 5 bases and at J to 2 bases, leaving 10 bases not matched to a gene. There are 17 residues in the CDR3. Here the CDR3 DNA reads TGTGCCAGTAGTGCACTAGCGGGAGTGTTTGAACAAGAGACCCAGTACTTC. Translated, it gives CASSALAGVFEQETQYF.

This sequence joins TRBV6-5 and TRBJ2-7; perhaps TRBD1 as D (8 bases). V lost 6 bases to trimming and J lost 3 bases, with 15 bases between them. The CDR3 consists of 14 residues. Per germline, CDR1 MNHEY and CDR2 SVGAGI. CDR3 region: CASSTQGGDYEQYF. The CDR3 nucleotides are TGTGCCAGCAGCACACAGGGGGGGGACTACGAGCAGTACTTC.

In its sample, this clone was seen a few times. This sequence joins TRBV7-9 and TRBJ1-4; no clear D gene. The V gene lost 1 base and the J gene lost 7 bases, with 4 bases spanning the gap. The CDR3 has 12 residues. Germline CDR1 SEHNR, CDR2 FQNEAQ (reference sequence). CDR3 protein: CASSLDSEKLFF. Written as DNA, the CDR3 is TGTGCCAGCAGCTTAGACTCTGAAAAACTGTTTTTT. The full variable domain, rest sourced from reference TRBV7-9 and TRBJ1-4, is DTGVSQNPRHKITKRGQNVTFRCDPISEHNRLYWYRQTLGQGPEFLTYFQNEAQLEKSRLLSDRFSAERPKGSFSTLEIQRTEQGDSAMYLCASSLDSEKLFFGSGTQLSVL.